Presented here are 23 T cell receptor beta chains from one specimen sequenced in a study of blood T cell repertoires in COVID-19. TCRdb keeps only in-frame clones here, not all; method: immunoSEQ multiplex PCR. The table shows some 75,000 clones, with around nine tenths occurring only once. Sequenced input: peripheral blood. The receptors stem from a man aged 70-80 years with active or convalescent COVID-19.

V usage is TRBV3-1 (or the pseudogene TRBV3-2) and J usage is TRBJ1-1; D is undetermined. V was cut by 0 bases and J by 6 bases, with 14 bases left in between. This CDR3 region has 15 residues. Per the germline V gene, CDR1 is LGHDT and CDR2 is YNNKEL (reference sequence). CDR3 coding DNA: TGTGCCAGCAGCCAAGATCGAACGGAGTGGTCTGAAGCTTTCTTT. This sequence encodes CASSQDRTEWSEAFF.

DNA of the CDR3: TGCGCCAGCAGCTTGGTAACTAGCGGGGCCTCCTACAATGAGCAGTTCTTC. This translates into CASSLVTSGASYNEQFF. The chain is built from TRBV5-1 and TRBJ2-1; 10 bases are a match to TRBD2. Germline CDR1 SGHRS, CDR2 YFSETQ. The trim removed 0 bases at V and 0 bases at J, leaving 3 bases unmatched. The CDR3 totals 17 residues.

The chain has TRBV13 and TRBJ1-3, with D unclear. The CDR3 extends over 13 amino acids. V lost 5 bases and J lost 1, with 6 bases in between. Germline lookup yields CDR1 PRHDT and CDR2 FYEKMQ (reference sequence). This CDR3 reads CASSPQSGNTIYF. DNA for the CDR3: TGTGCCAGCAGCCCACAATCTGGAAACACCATATATTTT. The variable domain in full, completed from reference TRBV13 and TRBJ1-3, reads AAGVIQSPRHLIKEKRETATLKCYPIPRHDTVYWYQQGPGQDPQFLISFYEKMQSDKGSIPDRFSAQQFSDYHSELNMSSLELGDSALYFCASSPQSGNTIYFGEGSWLTVV.

CDR3 protein: CAGGTPNTGELFF. The CDR3 region has the DNA TGTGCCGGTGGGACACCCAACACCGGGGAGCTGTTTTTT. This chain connects TRBV13 to TRBJ2-2; D possibly corresponds to TRBD1 (6 bases). The CDR3 sequence is 13 residues long. Germline CDR1 is PRHDT and CDR2 is FYEKMQ (reference sequence). V gave up 11 bases and J gave up 2 bases, with 12 bases separating them.

The rearrangement links TRBV19 to TRBJ1-4; D uncertain. The CDR3 totals 11 residues. The germline V gene encodes CDR1 LNHDA and CDR2 SQIVND (reference sequence). V shed 5 bases and J shed 7 bases, with 5 bases lying between them. CDR3 in DNA: TGTGCCAGTAGTTTCTCTGAAAAACTGTTTTTT. It codes for CASSFSEKLFF.

The V gene is TRBV27, the J gene TRBJ1-3, with D possibly TRBD1 on 6 matching bases. The V and J ends lost 8 bases and 9 bases respectively, with 20 bases between them. The CDR3 runs to 14 residues. Germline V gene data show CDR1 as MNHEY and CDR2 as SMNVEV (reference sequence). The CDR3 region is CASRQGLPQGTIYF. In DNA, the CDR3 is TGTGCCAGCCGCCAGGGGTTGCCGCAGGGCACCATATATTTT.

The V and J genes are TRBV30 and TRBJ1-1; tentative D call: TRBD1 (5 bases). The germline V gene has CDR1 GTSNPN and CDR2 SVGIG (reference sequence). This CDR3 region has 14 residues. Trimming shortened V by 3 bases and J by 9 bases, and 20 bases separated the two germline ends. CDR3 nucleotides: TGTGCCTGGAGCTCCCCGGGGGAAGTCTTGAAAGCTTTCTTT. It encodes CAWSSPGEVLKAFF.

This clone was found a few times. The chain uses TRBV6-5 and TRBJ1-2; TRBD1 matches at 8 bases. The J segment lost 2 bases and the V segment lost 5 bases, leaving 7 bases of the junction unmatched. Germline CDR1 MNHEY, CDR2 SVGAGI. CDR3 length equals 15 residues. CDR3 DNA: TGTGCCAGCAGTATGTCGTGGACAGGGAACTATGGCTACACCTTC. Translating gives CASSMSWTGNYGYTF.

The V call is TRBV9, the J call TRBJ2-3, with 10 nucleotides matching TRBD1. CDR1 and CDR2 (germline): SGDLS, YYNGEE. The CDR3 sequence is 16 residues long. With 3 bases clipped from V and 7 bases from J, the junction kept 11 bases outside the gene matches. This CDR3 is CASSGDRGHKENTQYF. CDR3 bases: TGTGCCAGCAGCGGCGACAGGGGGCACAAGGAGAATACGCAGTATTTT. Combining the CDR3 with reference TRBV9 and TRBJ2-3 gives the whole variable domain DSGVTQTPKHLITATGQRVTLRCSPRSGDLSVYWYQQSLDQGLQFLIQYYNGEERAKGNILERFSAQQFPDLHSELNLSSLELGDSALYFCASSGDRGHKENTQYFGPGTRLTVL.

This sequence joins TRBV13 and TRBJ1-6; TRBD1 aligns across 8 bases. The CDR3 covers 15 residues. The V and J ends lost 5 bases and 8 bases, in that order; junction bases with no gene match: 8. The germline CDR1 and CDR2 sequences are PRHDT and FYEKMQ (reference sequence). The CDR3 here is CASSHRDRLYSPLHF. CDR3 sequence (DNA): TGTGCCAGCAGCCATCGGGACAGGTTGTATTCACCCCTCCACTTT. Filled out from reference TRBV13 and TRBJ1-6, the complete variable domain reads AAGVIQSPRHLIKEKRETATLKCYPIPRHDTVYWYQQGPGQDPQFLISFYEKMQSDKGSIPDRFSAQQFSDYHSELNMSSLELGDSALYFCASSHRDRLYSPLHFGNGTRLTVT.

Only a few counts were recorded for this clone. This CDR3 is CASLIGVWNTEAFF. CDR3 bases: TGTGCCAGCCTCATCGGGGTCTGGAACACTGAAGCTTTCTTT. V gene TRBV6-5 combines with J gene TRBJ1-1; D is undetermined. The CDR3 runs to 14 residues. Germline assignment: CDR1 MNHEY and CDR2 SVGAGI. V dropped 8 bases and J dropped 1 base, with 14 bases sitting between them.

The J gene is TRBJ2-1, the V gene TRBV25-1; TRBD2 matches 11 bases. The CDR3 covers 16 residues. The trim removed 10 bases at V and 5 bases at J, leaving 13 bases unmatched. Germline CDR1 is MGHDK and CDR2 is SYGVNS. CDR3 amino acids: CATKGILAGGDNEQFF. For the CDR3, the DNA is TGTGCCACCAAGGGGATCCTAGCGGGGGGTGACAATGAGCAGTTCTTC.

This clone was seen a few times. The rearrangement links TRBV6-4 to TRBJ1-1; unclear D gene. V shed 5 bases and J shed 1 base, with 8 bases lying between them. Looked up from germline, CDR1 is MRHNA and CDR2 is SNTAGT. The CDR3 runs 13 residues. The CDR3 DNA sequence: TGTGCCAGCAGTACCGGGAGGAACACTGAAGCTTTCTTT. It is translated as CASSTGRNTEAFF.

The gene calls are TRBV4-2 and TRBJ2-5; TRBD1 agrees at 10 bases. V was pared by 6 bases and J by 4 bases, with 5 bases of the junction left unmatched. The CDR3 has 14 amino acids. Germline V lookup: CDR1 LGHNA, CDR2 YNFKEQ. CDR3: CASSRDRGVETQYF. The CDR3 DNA reads as TGTGCCAGCAGTCGGGACAGGGGAGTAGAGACCCAGTACTTC.

CDR3 sequence: CASSGPGQGAPNTEAFF. Here the CDR3 DNA reads TGTGCCAGCAGTGGCCCGGGACAGGGGGCCCCGAACACTGAAGCTTTCTTT. This chain joins TRBV25-1 and TRBJ1-1, with TRBD1 matching 12 bases. Trimming removed 4 bases from V and 1 base from J; junction bases left unmatched: 7. The germline V gene has CDR1 MGHDK and CDR2 SYGVNS. The CDR3 covers 17 residues.

This sequence joins TRBV28 and TRBJ1-2, with D uncertain. Trimming shortened V by 8 bases and J by 4 bases, and 8 bases separated the two germline ends. This CDR3 spans 11 amino acids. From germline, CDR1 is MDHEN and CDR2 SYDVKM. In nucleotides, the CDR3 is TGTGCCAGCTCGGGTTCCTATGGCTACACCTTC. This gives the protein CASSGSYGYTF.

The chain has TRBV29-1 and TRBJ2-3; no reliable D call. V was cut by 3 bases and J by 3 bases, with 10 bases left in between. This CDR3 has 13 residues. The germline V gene has CDR1 SQVTM and CDR2 ANQGSEA. The CDR3 loop reads CSVDVTSTDTQYF. The DNA of the CDR3 is TGCAGCGTTGATGTAACTTCTACAGATACGCAGTATTTT.

V is TRBV5-6 and J is TRBJ2-7; 9 bases map to TRBD1. The CDR3 runs to 14 residues. Per the germline V gene, CDR1 is SGHDT and CDR2 is YYEEEE. Trimming took 5 bases from V and 3 from J; bases not matched to a gene: 6. The CDR3 nucleotides are TGTGCCAGCAGAAATCCGGGACAGGGCTACGAGCAGTACTTC. It specifies CASRNPGQGYEQYF.

The chain employs TRBV13 and TRBJ2-5; TRBD1 matches at 7 bases. Trimming removed 1 base from V and 5 bases from J; junction bases left unmatched: 1. This CDR3 comprises 13 residues. Germline-derived CDR1 and CDR2 are PRHDT and FYEKMQ (reference sequence). The CDR3 sequence is CASSLDRGETQYF. The CDR3 DNA reads TGTGCCAGCAGCTTAGACAGGGGCGAGACCCAGTACTTC.

The CDR3 sequence: CASSHTGTSIYEQYF. CDR3 in DNA: TGTGCCAGCAGCCATACCGGGACATCGATTTACGAGCAGTACTTC. This sequence joins TRBV11-2 and TRBJ2-7; tentative D call: TRBD1 (6 bases). V lost 5 bases, J lost 4 bases, and 18 bases lay in between. The CDR3 sequence is 15 residues long. Germline V lookup: CDR1 SGHAT, CDR2 FQNNGV.

V and J are TRBV30 and TRBJ1-2; tentatively, D is TRBD1 (6 bases). With 5 bases removed from V and 1 base from J, the gap between germline ends came to 11 bases. The CDR3 extends over 13 amino acids. The germline V gene encodes CDR1 GTSNPN and CDR2 SVGIG (reference sequence). CDR3 in amino acids: CAWARGNNYGYTF. The CDR3 DNA sequence: TGTGCCTGGGCAAGGGGGAATAACTATGGCTACACCTTC.

The chain is built from TRBV4-1 and TRBJ2-7; D may be TRBD1 (6 bases). Trimming pared 4 bases from V and 3 bases from J, leaving 16 bases between. This CDR3 is 15 amino acids long. Per the germline V gene, CDR1 is MGHRA and CDR2 is YSYEKL. The CDR3 here is CASSRGHPTRYEQYF. The CDR3 nucleotides read TGCGCCAGCAGCCGGGGACACCCAACCCGCTACGAGCAGTACTTC.

The chain is built from TRBV19 and TRBJ2-2, with 12 bases fitting TRBD1. The CDR3 consists of 16 residues. V trimming: 5 bases; J trimming: 7 bases; junction bases outside the gene matches: 8. CDR1 is LNHDA, CDR2 SQIVND, per germline (reference sequence). The CDR3 nucleotides are TGTGCCAGTAGTCCTGGGACAGGGGGCGCGGGCGGGGAGCTGTTTTTT. Translating gives CASSPGTGGAGGELFF.